The 8 T cell receptor beta chains presented below share a single source sample, sequenced in a study of shared clonotypes between healthy human individuals. Profiled with immunoSEQ multiplex PCR; TCRdb holds only in-frame clones, not every one. Here the sample spans around 2.5 million clones, over 85% being singletons. What was sequenced was naive CD4+ T cells from PBMCs. The subset was: CD45RA+ positively selected. These receptors were taken from a man between 18 and 35 years old in good health. Some clones in this sample may be carry-over from other donors' samples.

J is TRBJ2-2 and V is TRBV28, with D possibly being TRBD1 (5 bases). This CDR3 has 14 residues. V lost 3 bases to trimming and J lost 1 base, with 6 bases between them. From germline, CDR1 is MDHEN and CDR2 SYDVKM. CDR3 sequence reads: CASSFRGNTGELFF. CDR3 DNA sequence: TGTGCCAGCAGTTTTAGGGGGAACACCGGGGAGCTGTTTTTT.

The chain carries TRBV27 and TRBJ2-1; possible D gene TRBD1, 7 bases. Germline V gives CDR1 MNHEY, CDR2 SMNVEV (reference sequence). The V and J ends lost 1 base and 9 bases respectively, with 13 bases between them. This CDR3 has 14 residues. The CDR3 spells CASSLYQGEVEQFF. As DNA, the CDR3 is TGTGCCAGCAGTTTATACCAGGGGGAGGTTGAGCAGTTCTTC.

The V call is TRBV10-3, the J call TRBJ2-7; TRBD2 matches 8 bases. The CDR3 loop spans 14 amino acids. Germline CDR1 ENHRY, CDR2 SYGVKD. V trimming: 1 base; J trimming: 7 bases; junction bases outside the gene matches: 6. The CDR3 loop reads CAISEYGGAREQYF. CDR3 sequence (DNA): TGTGCCATCAGTGAGTACGGGGGGGCGAGGGAGCAGTACTTC.

The chain uses TRBV5-6 and TRBJ1-6; unclear D gene. V was cut by 0 bases and J by 8 bases, with 6 bases left in between. Germline lookup yields CDR1 SGHDT and CDR2 YYEEEE. There are 13 residues in the CDR3. The CDR3 DNA sequence: TGTGCCAGCAGCTTGGTCCGGGATTCACCCCTCCACTTT. It translates to CASSLVRDSPLHF. Variable domain in full (rest from reference TRBV5-6 and TRBJ1-6): DAGVTQSPTHLIKTRGQQVTLRCSPKSGHDTVSWYQQALGQGPQFIFQYYEEEERQRGNFPDRFSGHQFPNYSSELNVNALLLGDSALYLCASSLVRDSPLHFGNGTRLTVT.

This sequence joins TRBV7-2 and TRBJ1-3, with 12 bases aligning to TRBD1. Unmatched junction bases numbered 19, after V lost 0 bases and J lost 7 bases. The CDR3 is 21 residues long. Germline loops: CDR1 SGHTA, CDR2 FQGNSA. CDR3 loop: CASSLASGTGGASGLGNTIYF. The CDR3 nucleotides read TGTGCCAGCAGCTTAGCCTCTGGGACAGGGGGCGCATCAGGCTTAGGGAACACCATATATTTT.

With regard to this clone: The identical CDR3 is also encoded by other nucleotide sequences in the sample. The V call is TRBV5-1, the J call TRBJ2-6; no clear D. This CDR3 is built from 15 residues. CDR1 is SGHRS and CDR2 is YFSETQ in the germline V gene. Trimming left V 4 bases short and J 3 bases short, with 11 bases between. The CDR3 here is CASSPTARGANVLTF. DNA of the CDR3: TGCGCCAGCAGCCCTACCGCTCGTGGGGCCAACGTCCTGACTTTC.

The chain joins TRBV6-5 to TRBJ2-7; D gene uncertain. V was shortened by 2 bases and J by 2 bases, with 7 bases between the two germline ends. Germline CDR1 reads MNHEY; CDR2 reads SVGAGI. The CDR3 runs to 13 residues. CDR3 protein: CASSYAVAYEQYF. Here the CDR3 DNA reads TGTGCCAGCAGTTACGCGGTTGCCTACGAGCAGTACTTC.

As for this clone: At the DNA level, this CDR3 is encoded by other sequences in the same sample as well. The CDR3 reads CASSRGANSYEQYF. The DNA of the CDR3 is TGTGCCAGCTCCAGGGGGGCTAACTCCTACGAGCAGTACTTC. This chain links TRBV7-9 with TRBJ2-7; TRBD1 is a possible D gene (7 bases). The CDR3 is 14 amino acids. Trimming took 8 bases from V and 0 from J, leaving 14 bases between them. Germline V gives CDR1 SEHNR, CDR2 FQNEAQ (reference sequence).